The 15 T cell receptor beta chains presented below share a single source sample, sequenced in a study of T-cell memory formation after mild COVID-19. One entry per CDR3 protein results from TCRdb running MiXCR on the 5' RACE reads. Of 400,000 to 500,000 distinct CDR3 sequences listed, about 20% are singletons. Sequences were obtained from PBMCs or a T cell subset sorted from them (not recorded which). The receptors were gathered from an adult woman who had mild COVID-19 (a few samples of this study predate the infection). Cell type and time point are not known.

This clonotype has more than one count but fewer than ten. The genes are TRBV19 and TRBJ1-1; 7 bases align to TRBD1. CDR1 LNHDA and CDR2 SQIVND come from the germline V gene (reference sequence). This CDR3 is 15 amino acids long. Trimming took 3 bases from V and 3 from J; bases not matched to a gene: 7. CDR3 bases: TGTGCCAGTAGTATGACCCAGACAGGGTACACTGAAGCTTTCTTT. This codes for CASSMTQTGYTEAFF.

This clonotype showed up just a few times. J is TRBJ2-5 and V is TRBV6-6; D is ambiguous. V lost 4 bases, J lost 1 base, and 10 bases lay in between. CDR3 length equals 14 residues. Germline CDR1 reads MNHNY; CDR2 reads SVGAGI (reference sequence). CDR3 protein: CASSFDGSQETQYF. The CDR3 region has the DNA TGTGCCAGCAGTTTCGACGGCTCCCAAGAGACCCAGTACTTC.

The sample holds many counts of this clonotype. This chain's CDR3 is CASSISVGTDTQYF. The CDR3 DNA reads TGTGCCAGTAGTATAAGTGTGGGCACAGATACGCAGTATTTT. This chain connects TRBV19 to TRBJ2-3, with unresolved D. The germline CDR1 and CDR2 sequences are LNHDA and SQIVND (reference sequence). The germline V and J ends were trimmed by 2 bases and 1 base, with 7 bases remaining between them. This CDR3 is 14 amino acids long.

The rearrangement joins TRBV4-2 to TRBJ2-2, with 8 bases matching TRBD2. Per the germline V gene, CDR1 is LGHNA and CDR2 is YNFKEQ. The V segment lost 0 bases and the J segment 5 bases; nucleotides outside the gene matches: 8. There are 17 residues in the CDR3. The CDR3 bases are TGTGCCAGCAGCCAAGAAATGGCTAGCGGGTGGACCGGGGAGCTGTTTTTT. Amino acids: CASSQEMASGWTGELFF.

The V gene is TRBV7-6, the J gene TRBJ2-2; 7 nucleotides align to TRBD1. Germline V gene data show CDR1 as SGHVS and CDR2 as FNYEAQ. J gave up 4 bases and V 5 bases, and 10 bases lay outside the gene matches. The CDR3 runs 16 residues. CDR3 sequence: CASSPRDSLGTGELFF. In nucleotides, the CDR3 is TGTGCCAGCAGCCCCCGGGACAGCCTCGGCACCGGGGAGCTGTTTTTT.

The V gene is TRBV3-1, the J gene TRBJ1-2, with 9 bases that match TRBD1. This CDR3 region has 13 residues. With V trimmed by 3 bases and J by 7 bases, 3 bases remained unmatched. Germline CDR1 reads LGHDT; CDR2 reads YNNKEL (reference sequence). CDR3: CASSQGQGGGYTF. The CDR3 DNA sequence: TGTGCCAGCAGCCAGGGACAGGGTGGTGGCTACACCTTC. The full variable domain, with the rest looked up from reference TRBV3-1 and TRBJ1-2, is DTAVSQTPKYLVTQMGNDKSIKCEQNLGHDTMYWYKQDSKKFLKIMFSYNNKELIINETVPNRFSPKSPDKAHLNLHINSLELGDSAVYFCASSQGQGGGYTFGSGTRLTVV.

The chain recombines TRBV2 with TRBJ1-3; D uncertain. Looked up from germline, CDR1 is SNHLY and CDR2 is FYNNEI. The CDR3 extends over 15 amino acids. V lost 6 bases to trimming and J lost 0 bases, with 12 bases between them. The CDR3 here is CASSQMTHSGNTIYF. The CDR3 DNA is TGTGCCAGCAGCCAAATGACGCACTCTGGAAACACCATATATTTT.

The genes are TRBV12-3 or TRBV12-4 and TRBJ1-6, with a tentative D call TRBD1 (5 bases). Between the trimmed V and J ends, which lost 5 bases and 5 bases, there was a span of 10 bases. This CDR3 comprises 14 residues. The CDR3 DNA reads as TGTGCCAGCAGTCCCCAGGGTAATAATTCACCCCTCCACTTT. Translation: CASSPQGNNSPLHF.

This clonotype occurred a few times. The chain joins TRBV6-6 to TRBJ2-5; D call uncertain. The CDR3 runs 14 residues. V was cut by 0 bases and J by 5 bases, with 10 bases left in between. The V gene's germline CDR1 is MNHNY and CDR2 SVGAGI (reference sequence). CDR3 bases: TGTGCCAGCAGTTACTCGACCCGTGGGGAGACCCAGTACTTC. It specifies CASSYSTRGETQYF.

This clonotype appeared once. This chain joins TRBV7-2 and TRBJ2-5; TRBD2 aligns across 14 bases. Germline loops: CDR1 SGHTA, CDR2 FQGNSA. This CDR3 has 17 residues. V shed 1 base and J 4 bases; nucleotides not matched to a gene: 5. Written as DNA, the CDR3 is TGTGCCAGCAGCTTAGTTGGACTAGCGGGAGGTCGAGAGACCCAGTACTTC. The encoded protein is CASSLVGLAGGRETQYF.

The CDR3 here is CATSGGILYEQYF. In DNA, the CDR3 is TGTGCCACCAGCGGCGGGATCCTCTACGAGCAGTACTTC. The chain employs TRBV15 and TRBJ2-7; a weak D match, TRBD2 (6 bases). Germline CDR1 is LNHNV and CDR2 is YYDKDF (reference sequence). Trimming removed 5 bases at V and 3 bases at J, with 11 bases between. The CDR3 covers 13 residues.

The chain uses TRBV7-9 and TRBJ2-2; D is undetermined. Germline loops: CDR1 SEHNR, CDR2 FQNEAQ (reference sequence). V shed 4 bases and J shed 5 bases, with 8 bases lying between them. There are 13 residues in the CDR3. CDR3 residues: CASSSRWTGELFF. The CDR3 DNA sequence: TGTGCCAGCAGCTCGCGCTGGACCGGGGAGCTGTTTTTT.

The chain joins TRBV5-6 to TRBJ1-1; D might be TRBD1 (6 bases). CDR1 SGHDT and CDR2 YYEEEE come from the germline V gene. With 1 base removed from V and 5 bases from J, the gap between germline ends came to 12 bases. The CDR3 is 14 amino acids. The CDR3 DNA is TGTGCCAGCAGCTTGAGGCAGGGGAGTACTGAAGCTTTCTTT. Protein sequence: CASSLRQGSTEAFF.

CDR3 residues: CASSLQGAEAEAFF. The CDR3 region has the DNA TGTGCCAGCAGCCTACAGGGGGCTGAGGCTGAAGCTTTCTTT. The chain joins TRBV7-9 to TRBJ1-1; 9 nucleotides agree with TRBD1. After removal of 5 bases from V and 6 bases from J, the junction contained 7 bases not matched to a gene. The CDR3 loop spans 14 amino acids. The germline CDR1 and CDR2 sequences are SEHNR and FQNEAQ (reference sequence).

The chain uses TRBV20-1 and TRBJ2-3; tentative D call: TRBD2 (5 bases). Trimming took off 7 bases at V and 6 bases at J, with 23 bases between the two ends. There are 15 residues in the CDR3. CDR1 and CDR2 (germline): DFQATT, SNEGSKA (reference sequence). The CDR3 region has the DNA TGCAGTGTCACCCCACTGAAGGGAGAGAAGGATACGCAGTATTTT. This encodes CSVTPLKGEKDTQYF.